This TCR beta chain was recorded in a study of T cells in Graves' hyperthyroidism and ophthalmopathy. General study results and limits: In the blood, most expanded thyroid clonotypes above 0.001 appeared as well.

The ends were cut back, 6 bases at V and 2 bases at J, with 1 base in the middle. There are 10 residues in the CDR3. Germline V gene data show CDR1 as MGHDK and CDR2 as SYGVNS. As to this clonotype: Its antigen is currently unknown.

Amplification targeted TCR beta CDR3 regions from RNA transcripts. HTBI primers were employed in a first-round RT-PCR of the TCR CDR3. Each CDR3 protein gets one entry after TCRdb re-called the multiplex PCR reads with MiXCR. The data show tens of thousands of distinct CDR3 sequences, over 35% seen once. The chain recombines TRBV25-1 with TRBJ1-2, with D uncertain. The receptor's source is a woman in her 30s with Graves' hyperthyroidism. Material for sequencing was blood. The CDR3 DNA sequence: TGTGCCAGCAGGAACTATGGCTACACCTTC. As protein: CASRNYGYTF.